These 9 T cell receptor beta chains originate from one sample sequenced in a study of cytomegalovirus exposure and HLA in healthy donors. This PCR relied on a set of 60 Vbeta primers and 13 Jbeta primers. Sequencing was performed with immunoSEQ multiplex PCR; in TCRdb, only in-frame clones are kept and a portion is missing. The sample lists 150,000 to 200,000 clones, around 81% seen once, with roughly 1.5% in the top ten. Sequencing used PBMCs. Receptors were obtained from a man aged 35 to 55 in good health and CMV-seronegative.

The V call is TRBV27, the J call TRBJ2-5; possible D gene TRBD2, 5 bases. Per germline, CDR1 MNHEY and CDR2 SMNVEV (reference sequence). The CDR3 runs 14 residues. Between the trimmed V and J ends, which lost 5 bases and 7 bases, there was a span of 17 bases. The CDR3 nucleotides read TGTGCCAGCAGTACCCGGGATCCGGGGAGGACCCAGTACTTC. This codes for CASSTRDPGRTQYF.

This clone was seen once. The chain is built from TRBV28 and TRBJ2-5; 14 nucleotides match TRBD2. This CDR3 comprises 18 residues. Germline loops: CDR1 MDHEN, CDR2 SYDVKM. The J segment lost 2 bases and the V segment lost 3 bases, leaving 8 bases of the junction unmatched. CDR3 in DNA: TGTGCCAGCAGTTTTCCCCGGAGACTAGCGGGAGGGCAAGAGACCCAGTACTTC. Protein sequence: CASSFPRRLAGGQETQYF.

V and J are TRBV7-8 and TRBJ2-3; maybe TRBD2 (5 bases). V was shortened by 6 bases and J by 2 bases, with 21 bases between the two germline ends. Germline lookup yields CDR1 SGHVS and CDR2 FQNEAQ. The CDR3 covers 17 residues. This CDR3 reads CASSPPLRERNTDTQYF. The CDR3, as DNA: TGTGCCAGCAGTCCCCCCCTGAGGGAGCGGAACACAGATACGCAGTATTTT.

This chain connects TRBV9 to TRBJ2-3, with 8 bases that match TRBD1. The CDR3 spans 15 residues. With 0 bases clipped from V and 3 bases from J, the junction kept 3 bases outside the gene matches. Germline lookup yields CDR1 SGDLS and CDR2 YYNGEE. CDR3 in amino acids: CASSVGQGRTDTQYF. The CDR3 DNA follows: TGTGCCAGCAGCGTAGGACAGGGGCGGACAGATACGCAGTATTTT.

The chain is built from TRBV12-1 and TRBJ2-7; the table's D call, TRBD2, was not checked against the DNA. TRBV12-1 is flagged as a pseudogene. This CDR3 spans 18 amino acids. The CDR3 protein is CASSFSGLALFSCYEQYF. CDR3 DNA sequence: TGTGCCAGCAGCTTCTCGGGACTAGCGCTTTTTAGCTGTTACGAGCAGTACTTC.

The rearrangement links TRBV11-2 to TRBJ2-1, with 7 bases matching TRBD1. Germline values: CDR1 SGHAT, CDR2 FQNNGV. The CDR3 loop spans 14 amino acids. Losses at the gene ends were 5 bases for V and 0 bases for J; bases not matched to a gene: 1. The CDR3 region is CASSPGGSYNEQFF. CDR3 bases: TGTGCCAGCAGCCCAGGGGGCTCCTACAATGAGCAGTTCTTC. The full variable domain, completed using reference TRBV11-2 and TRBJ2-1, is EAGVAQSPRYKIIEKRQSVAFWCNPISGHATLYWYQQILGQGPKLLIQFQNNGVVDDSQLPKDRFSAERLKGVDSTLKIQPAKLEDSAVYLCASSPGGSYNEQFFGPGTRLTVL.

This clone has more than one count but fewer than ten. The chain employs TRBV5-5 and TRBJ2-1, with D unclear. This CDR3 is 11 amino acids long. The germline V gene has CDR1 SGHKS and CDR2 YYEKEE (reference sequence). Trimming took off 4 bases at V and 12 bases at J, with 11 bases between the two ends. The CDR3, as DNA: TGTGCCAGCAGCCGATACATGGTGCAGTTCTTC. It is translated as CASSRYMVQFF.

This chain uses TRBV5-1 with TRBJ1-1; D is uncertain. CDR1 SGHRS and CDR2 YFSETQ come from the germline V gene. V was cut by 4 bases and J by 1 base, with 20 bases left in between. The CDR3 runs 17 residues. CDR3 region: CASSPDEFGWRNTEAFF. The CDR3 nucleotides read TGCGCCAGCAGCCCTGATGAGTTCGGGTGGCGGAACACTGAAGCTTTCTTT.

The V gene is TRBV7-6, the J gene TRBJ1-1; D gene ambiguous. This CDR3 has 15 amino acids. The V and J ends lost 0 bases and 0 bases respectively, with 8 bases between them. Germline values: CDR1 SGHVS, CDR2 FNYEAQ. CDR3 loop: CASSLAAGLNTEAFF. CDR3 coding DNA: TGTGCCAGCAGCTTAGCGGCAGGATTGAACACTGAAGCTTTCTTT.